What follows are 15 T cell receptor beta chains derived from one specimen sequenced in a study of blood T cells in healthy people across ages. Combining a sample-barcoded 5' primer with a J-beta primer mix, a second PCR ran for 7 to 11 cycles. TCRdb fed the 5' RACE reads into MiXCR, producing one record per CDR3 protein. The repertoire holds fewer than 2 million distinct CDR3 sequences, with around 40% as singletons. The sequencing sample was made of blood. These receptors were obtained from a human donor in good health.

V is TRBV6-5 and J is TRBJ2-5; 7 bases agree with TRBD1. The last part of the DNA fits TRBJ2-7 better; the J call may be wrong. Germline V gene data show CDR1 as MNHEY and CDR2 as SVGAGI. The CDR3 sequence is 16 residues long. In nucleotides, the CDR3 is TGTGCCAGCAGTTATGGGTTGGACAGGCGGGCCTACGAGCAGTACTTC. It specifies CASSYGLDRRAYEQYF.

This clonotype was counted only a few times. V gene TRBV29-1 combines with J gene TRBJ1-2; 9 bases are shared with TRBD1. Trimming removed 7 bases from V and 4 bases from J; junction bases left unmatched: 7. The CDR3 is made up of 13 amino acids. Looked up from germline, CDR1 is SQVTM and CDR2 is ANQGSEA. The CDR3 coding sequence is TGCAGCGCGAGGGACAGGGCTACCTATGGCTACACCTTC. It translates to CSARDRATYGYTF. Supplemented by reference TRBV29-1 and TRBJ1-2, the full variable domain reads SAVISQKPSRDICQRGTSLTIQCQVDSQVTMMFWYRQQPGQSLTLIATANQGSEATYESGFVIDKFPISRPNLTFSTLTVSNMSPEDSSIYLCSARDRATYGYTFGSGTRLTVV.

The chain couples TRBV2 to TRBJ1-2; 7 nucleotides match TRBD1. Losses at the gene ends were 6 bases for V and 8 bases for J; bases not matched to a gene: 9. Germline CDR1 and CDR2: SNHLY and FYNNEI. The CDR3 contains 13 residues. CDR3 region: CASRTEGAYGYTF. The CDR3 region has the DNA TGTGCCAGCAGGACAGAGGGGGCCTACGGCTACACCTTC.

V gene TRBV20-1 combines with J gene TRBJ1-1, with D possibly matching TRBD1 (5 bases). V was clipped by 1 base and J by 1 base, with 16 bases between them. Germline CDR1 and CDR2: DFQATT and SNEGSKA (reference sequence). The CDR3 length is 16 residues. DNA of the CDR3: TGCAGTGCTAGAGTTGTAGGGGAGAGCGAGAACACTGAAGCTTTCTTT. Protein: CSARVVGESENTEAFF.

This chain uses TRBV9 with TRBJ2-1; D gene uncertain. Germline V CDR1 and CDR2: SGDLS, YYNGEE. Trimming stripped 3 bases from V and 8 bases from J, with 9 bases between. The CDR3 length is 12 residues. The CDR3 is CASSAWLDEQFF. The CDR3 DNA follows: TGTGCCAGCAGCGCCTGGTTAGATGAGCAGTTCTTC.

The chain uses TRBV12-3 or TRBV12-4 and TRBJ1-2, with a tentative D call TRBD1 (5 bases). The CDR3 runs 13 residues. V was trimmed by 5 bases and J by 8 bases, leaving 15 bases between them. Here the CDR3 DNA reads TGTGCCAGCAGTCTATTCCAGGGAGTCGGCTACACCTTC. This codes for CASSLFQGVGYTF.

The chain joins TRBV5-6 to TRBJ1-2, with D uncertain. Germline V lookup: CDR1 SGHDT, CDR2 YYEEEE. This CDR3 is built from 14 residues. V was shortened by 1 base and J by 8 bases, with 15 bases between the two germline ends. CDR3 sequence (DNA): TGTGCCAGCAGCTTGTTTACGGCATATCCAGGCTACACCTTC. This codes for CASSLFTAYPGYTF.

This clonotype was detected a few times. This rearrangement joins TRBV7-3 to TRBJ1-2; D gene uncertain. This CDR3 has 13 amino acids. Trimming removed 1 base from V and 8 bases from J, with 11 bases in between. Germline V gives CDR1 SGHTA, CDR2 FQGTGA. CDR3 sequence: CASSLMNYVGYTF. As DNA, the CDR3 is TGTGCCAGCAGCTTAATGAACTACGTAGGCTACACCTTC.

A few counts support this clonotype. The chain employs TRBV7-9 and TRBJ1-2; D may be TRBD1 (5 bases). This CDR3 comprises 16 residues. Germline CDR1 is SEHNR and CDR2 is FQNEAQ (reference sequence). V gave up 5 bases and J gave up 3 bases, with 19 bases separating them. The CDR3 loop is CASSQRSGSFDYGYTF. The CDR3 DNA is TGTGCCAGCAGCCAAAGGTCAGGGTCCTTCGACTATGGCTACACCTTC.

Here the CDR3 reads CASRNPLRQVGYTF. Written as DNA, the CDR3 is TGTGCCAGCAGGAATCCACTCCGCCAGGTGGGCTACACCTTC. J is TRBJ1-2 and V is TRBV2; D is undetermined. The V end lost 6 bases, the J end lost 8 bases, and 19 bases lay between the germline ends. There are 14 residues in the CDR3. The germline CDR1 and CDR2 sequences are SNHLY and FYNNEI.

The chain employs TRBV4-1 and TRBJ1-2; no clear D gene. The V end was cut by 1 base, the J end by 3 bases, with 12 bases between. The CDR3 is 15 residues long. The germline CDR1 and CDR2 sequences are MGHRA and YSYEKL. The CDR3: CASSQVSRNDYGYTF. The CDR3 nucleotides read TGCGCCAGCAGCCAAGTATCCAGGAATGACTATGGCTACACCTTC.

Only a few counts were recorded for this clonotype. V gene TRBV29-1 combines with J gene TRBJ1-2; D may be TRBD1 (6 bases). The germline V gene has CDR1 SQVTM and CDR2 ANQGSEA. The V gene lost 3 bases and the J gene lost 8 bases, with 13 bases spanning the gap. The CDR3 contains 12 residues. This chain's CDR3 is CSVERTVVGYTF. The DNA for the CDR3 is TGCAGCGTTGAGCGGACAGTCGTCGGCTACACCTTC.

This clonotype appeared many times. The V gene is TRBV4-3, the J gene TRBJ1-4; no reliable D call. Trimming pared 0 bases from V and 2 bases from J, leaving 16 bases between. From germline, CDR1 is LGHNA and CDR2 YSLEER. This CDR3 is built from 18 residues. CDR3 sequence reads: CASSQDREVLGTNEKLFF. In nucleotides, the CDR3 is TGCGCCAGCAGCCAAGATAGGGAAGTGCTGGGGACTAATGAAAAACTGTTTTTT.

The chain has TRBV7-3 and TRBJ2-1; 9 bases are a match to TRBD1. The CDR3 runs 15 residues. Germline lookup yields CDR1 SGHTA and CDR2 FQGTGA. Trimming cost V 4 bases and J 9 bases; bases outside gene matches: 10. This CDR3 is CASSSSGQGWGEQFF. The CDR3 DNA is TGTGCCAGCAGCTCATCGGGACAGGGTTGGGGTGAGCAGTTCTTC.

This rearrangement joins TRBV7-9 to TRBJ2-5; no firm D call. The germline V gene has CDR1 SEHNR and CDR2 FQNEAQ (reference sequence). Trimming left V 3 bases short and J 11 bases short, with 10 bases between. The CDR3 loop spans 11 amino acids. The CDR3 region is CASSFDVEQYF. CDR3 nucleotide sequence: TGTGCCAGCAGCTTTGACGTGGAGCAGTACTTC.